This is a list of T cell receptor beta chains from one sample in a study of persistence of HIV-infected CD4 T cells. The protocol was immunoSEQ multiplex PCR, while the TCRdb copy is restricted to in-frame clones and leaves out a portion. Among around 35,000 clones listed, around 90% were seen once. No antigen has been assigned to these receptors. Specimen: CD4+ T cells sorted from PBMCs after approximately 19-hour stimulation, collected from a patient who received antiretroviral therapy. These receptor sequences come from an adult man with HIV who was CMV-seropositive. CDR3s include the opening cysteine and the closing phenylalanine or tryptophan. A D gene is named only where the DNA matches it firmly. The listing skips clone size in some rows; elsewhere it reads once, few, many or a size class.

TRBJ2-3 14 NA TRBV7-3 NA TGTGCCAGCAGCCCCGGGACATCTGCAGATACGCAGTATTTT CASSPGTSADTQYF
TRBJ2-2 16 NA TRBV19 TRBD1 TGTGCCAGTAGTATAGAGGCCGCCAGGGGGAACGGGGAGCTGTTTTTT CASSIEAARGNGELFF
TRBJ1-2 14 NA TRBV30 NA TGTGCCTGGAGCCCCACGAGTTCTAACTATGGCTACACCTTC CAWSPTSSNYGYTF
TRBJ2-5 15 NA TRBV5-4 NA TGTGCCAGCAGCTACCTTGCGCGGGGTGGAGAGACCCAGTACTTC CASSYLARGGETQYF
TRBJ1-5 16 medium-sized TRBV19 TRBD1 TGTGCCAGTAGTATAAATGTAAGGGGGCTTGCTCAGCCCCAGCATTTT CASSINVRGLAQPQHF
TRBJ1-1 16 once TRBV10-3 TRBD1 TGTGCCATCAGTGAGATATTACAGGGGAGGAACACTGAAGCTTTCTTT CAISEILQGRNTEAFF
TRBJ1-1 12 NA TRBV10-3 NA TGTGCCATCAGTGGCGGGAACACTGAAGCTTTCTTT CAISGGNTEAFF
TRBJ1-2 15 NA TRBV3-1/TRBV3-2 TRBD1 TGTGCCAGCAGCCAAGCCCGGACAGGGGCCTATGGCTACACCTTC CASSQARTGAYGYTF
TRBJ1-1 13 NA TRBV5-1 TRBD1 TGCGCCAGCAGCTTGGATGTCAGGGGGCTAGCTTTCTTT CASSLDVRGLAFF
TRBJ2-2 14 NA TRBV19 NA TGTGCCAGTAGAGAATGGGGGGGCTCCGGGGAGCTGTTTTTT CASREWGGSGELFF
TRBJ1-4 15 NA TRBV14 NA TGTGCCAGCAGCCAAGGTCGGCTCGTCGGGGAAAAACTGTTTTTT CASSQGRLVGEKLFF
TRBJ2-5 16 NA TRBV7-2 TRBD2 TGTGCCAGCAGCTTATGGGCGGGAGGAGGGCAAGAGACCCAGTACTTC CASSLWAGGGQETQYF
TRBJ1-1 12 NA TRBV29-1 NA TGCAGCGTTGCGACGGTGAACACTGAAGCTTTCTTT CSVATVNTEAFF
TRBJ1-5 15 NA TRBV7-8 TRBD1 TGTGCCAGCCGCTCCGGGACAGGGGGGGCTCAGCCCCAGCATTTT CASRSGTGGAQPQHF
TRBJ1-6 14 NA TRBV5-8 NA TGTGCCAGCACCACGACAGATGTGAAGTCACCCCTCCACTTT CASTTTDVKSPLHF
TRBJ2-7 14 NA TRBV7-9 NA TGTGCCAGCAGCTTAGTTCTCGGGGGCTACGAGCAGTACTTC CASSLVLGGYEQYF
TRBJ1-1 17 NA TRBV19 TRBD1 TGTGCCAGTCAGAGATTGGGACAGGGGCCTCAGAACACTGAAGCTTTCTTT CASQRLGQGPQNTEAFF
TRBJ2-7 13 NA TRBV19 TRBD2 TGTGCCAGTAGTATGGGCGGGGGATACGAGCAGTACTTC CASSMGGGYEQYF
TRBJ2-3 15 NA TRBV5-6 NA TGTGCCAGCAGAAAGGGCGGACGGAGCACAGATACGCAGTATTTT CASRKGGRSTDTQYF
TRBJ1-3 14 few TRBV2 TRBD1 TGTGCCAGCAGTTCGACAGGGTCGGGAAACACCATATATTTT CASSSTGSGNTIYF